This passage covers 3 T cell receptor beta chains from one sample sequenced in a study of blood T cell repertoires in COVID-19. The repertoire was sequenced with immunoSEQ multiplex PCR; TCRdb's copy has only in-frame clones and lacks some. The table shows almost 200,000 clones, with about 90% occurring only once. Sequenced: PBMCs or T cells enriched from blood (not recorded which). The receptors originated from a woman aged 18-29 years who had recovered from COVID-19.

There are a few counts of this clone. The genes are TRBV6-4 and TRBJ2-7; no reliable D call. CDR1 and CDR2 from the germline V gene are MRHNA and SNTAGT. V gave up 7 bases and J gave up 0 bases, with 7 bases separating them. The CDR3 runs 12 residues. CDR3 sequence: CASTGVSYEQYF. The CDR3 DNA is TGTGCCAGCACAGGCGTCTCCTACGAGCAGTACTTC.

The sample holds a few counts of this clone. The chain employs TRBV6-2 or TRBV6-3 and TRBJ2-7; a possible D gene is TRBD2 (6 bases). Trimming took off 5 bases at V and 7 bases at J, with 21 bases between the two ends. The CDR3 totals 15 residues. Germline loops: CDR1 MNHEY, CDR2 SVGEGT. CDR3 DNA: TGTGCCAGCAGTCAGATGCATCTCCGAGCGGGTGAGCAGTACTTC. It yields the protein CASSQMHLRAGEQYF.

The chain is built from TRBV24-1 and TRBJ1-1; TRBD1 might be the D (6 bases). Trimming left V 3 bases short and J 5 bases short, with 18 bases between. This CDR3 contains 16 residues. The V gene's germline CDR1 is KGHDR and CDR2 SFDVKD. DNA of the CDR3: TGTGCCACCAGTGATGAGTCAGGGGTGTCGGGTACTGAAGCTTTCTTT. This sequence encodes CATSDESGVSGTEAFF.